Listed below are T cell receptor beta chains from one sample, sequenced in a study of T cell changes during pregnancy in multiple sclerosis. This table comes from immunoSEQ multiplex PCR, and its TCRdb copy is limited to in-frame clones, with some not included. The sample shows 38,000 or so clones, 90% of them seen only once. The sequenced sample was CD4+ T cells from peripheral blood mononuclear cells, obtained in the second trimester of pregnancy. Receptors originate from a female donor with multiple sclerosis, enrolled in a pregnancy study. Each CDR3 is given with its conserved first and last residue. Fields, in order: D gene, CDR3 length, clone size, V gene, J gene, CDR3 DNA, CDR3 protein. The D gene is left open where the match is weak. Some rows have no size entry. The others give once, few or many, or a class for an expanded clone.

-	16	-	TRBV4-1	TRBJ1-3	TGCGCCAGCAGCCAGTACAGGGCTTCCTCTGGAAACACCATATATTTT	CASSQYRASSGNTIYF
TRBD2	15	-	TRBV5-1	TRBJ2-1	TGCGCCAGCAGCTTGAGTAGCGGGTCCTACAATGAGCAGTTCTTC	CASSLSSGSYNEQFF
-	13	-	TRBV19	TRBJ2-5	TGTGCCAGTAGTATTGCCCTCCGGGAGACCCAGTACTTC	CASSIALRETQYF
TRBD1	15	-	TRBV6-5	TRBJ2-7	TGTGCCAGCAGTTACCGGGGACAGGGGACCTACGAGCAGTACTTC	CASSYRGQGTYEQYF
TRBD1	13	-	TRBV11-2	TRBJ1-1	TGTGCCAGCAGCTTAGTCAGGGGGTTAAGGGCTTTCTTT	CASSLVRGLRAFF
TRBD2	15	-	TRBV30	TRBJ2-2	TGTGCCTGGACTAGCGGGAGGGCCCGGGCCGGGGAGCTGTTTTTT	CAWTSGRARAGELFF
TRBD2	15	-	TRBV15	TRBJ2-5	TGTGCCACCTTGGCCGATAGCGGGAAAGGAGAGACCCAGTACTTC	CATLADSGKGETQYF
-	17	-	TRBV28	TRBJ1-2	TGTGCCAGCAGGGCCGGGACCGGGAGGGGCGACCATTATGGCTACACCTTC	CASRAGTGRGDHYGYTF
-	11	-	TRBV28	TRBJ1-5	TGTGCCAGCAGTTTAGGCGGGGCCCAGCATTTT	CASSLGGAQHF
-	13	-	TRBV29-1	TRBJ2-3	TGCAGCGTTCGGCGGGAATTCACAGATACGCAGTATTTT	CSVRREFTDTQYF
-	14	-	TRBV7-9	TRBJ2-1	TGTGCCAGCAGCTTAAAGGACAGTAACAATGAGCAGTTCTTC	CASSLKDSNNEQFF
-	15	few	TRBV19	TRBJ1-2	TGTGCCAGTAGTATAGATTACAGCTTTAACTATGGCTACACCTTC	CASSIDYSFNYGYTF
-	15	-	TRBV5-1	TRBJ1-1	TGCGCCAGCAGCTTGGAAACAGCTATGAACACTGAAGCTTTCTTT	CASSLETAMNTEAFF
TRBD2	14	-	TRBV25-1	TRBJ2-1	TGTGCCAGCAACCCCGGCGGGAGTGAAAATGAGCAGTTCTTC	CASNPGGSENEQFF
-	14	-	TRBV10-3	TRBJ2-7	TGTGCCATCAGCCAACAGTTCCGCCCTTACGAGCAGTACTTC	CAISQQFRPYEQYF
TRBD1	15	once	TRBV14	TRBJ1-1	TGTGCCAGCAGCCAAGACTACAGGGGGGGGACTGAAGCTTTCTTT	CASSQDYRGGTEAFF
TRBD2	15	-	TRBV2	TRBJ2-7	TGTGCCAGCAGTTATGTAGCGGGAGGTGGGCGCGAGCAGTACTTC	CASSYVAGGGREQYF
TRBD1	15	-	TRBV19	TRBJ1-1	TGTGCCAGTAGTTTTTTGACAGGGCTGAACACTGAAGCTTTCTTT	CASSFLTGLNTEAFF
-	16	-	TRBV7-6	TRBJ2-7	TGTGCCAGCAGCCCCCGAGGGGGGACAGTCTCCTACGAGCAGTACTTC	CASSPRGGTVSYEQYF
-	13	-	TRBV7-2	TRBJ2-2	TGTGCCAGCAGGAAACAGAACACCGGGGAGCTGTTTTTT	CASRKQNTGELFF
TRBD1	16	-	TRBV28	TRBJ1-2	TGTGCCAGCTCAAGGATTGACAGGGGGGGGAGGCAGGGCTACACCTTC	CASSRIDRGGRQGYTF
TRBD2	15	-	TRBV27	TRBJ2-7	TGTGCCAGCGGCTTACTAGCGGGCGTCTCCTACGAGCAGTACTTC	CASGLLAGVSYEQYF
-	13	-	TRBV6-5	TRBJ2-1	TGTGCCAGCAGCAGGTCTCGCGCGGGTGAGCAGTTCTTC	CASSRSRAGEQFF
TRBD2	14	few	TRBV4-3	TRBJ2-7	TGCGCCAGCAGCCCCGGGACTAGCTCCTACGAGCAGTACTTC	CASSPGTSSYEQYF
TRBD1	16	-	TRBV11-2	TRBJ2-5	TGTGCCAGCAGCGTACTAGGACAGGGGGGCCAAGAGACCCAGTACTTC	CASSVLGQGGQETQYF
TRBD2	17	-	TRBV6-1	TRBJ2-7	TGTGCCAGCAGTGAGGGACTAGCGGGAGGAAGGACCTACGAGCAGTACTTC	CASSEGLAGGRTYEQYF
TRBD2	18	-	TRBV4-1	TRBJ2-3	TGCGCCAGCAGCCAAGATAGTTGGACTAGCGGGGGCACAGATACGCAGTATTTT	CASSQDSWTSGGTDTQYF
-	14	-	TRBV6-1	TRBJ1-2	TGTGCCAGCAGTGAAGCCGGGGGATTGAGCGGCTACACCTTC	CASSEAGGLSGYTF
TRBD1	15	-	TRBV7-2	TRBJ2-7	TGTGCCAGCAGCCAAGGGGGCGGGCTATCCTACGAGCAGTACTTC	CASSQGGGLSYEQYF
TRBD2	15	-	TRBV25-1	TRBJ2-3	TGTGCCAGCACCACTAGCGGGGGTGTCACAGATACGCAGTATTTT	CASTTSGGVTDTQYF
TRBD1	19	-	TRBV19	TRBJ2-3	TGTGCCAGTACGAGTAACAAGCCCGGGACAGGCCTTATTACAGATACGCAGTATTTT	CASTSNKPGTGLITDTQYF
-	13	-	TRBV28	TRBJ2-7	TGTGCCAGCAGGCCACAGGGCTCCTACGAGCAGTACTTC	CASRPQGSYEQYF
-	16	-	TRBV19	TRBJ1-1	TGTGCCAGTAGTCGCCAGGTAGCGCCGGTGAACACTGAAGCTTTCTTT	CASSRQVAPVNTEAFF
TRBD1	15	-	TRBV18	TRBJ1-1	TGTGCCAGCTCACCACGGGGGACAGCGAACACTGAAGCTTTCTTT	CASSPRGTANTEAFF
-	14	once	TRBV5-1	TRBJ2-3	TGCGCCAGCAGCTTGGGCGGTGGGGCTGATACGCAGTATTTT	CASSLGGGADTQYF
-	14	-	TRBV2	TRBJ2-1	TGTGCCAGCATTCAGCGGAGCTCCTACAATGAGCAGTTCTTC	CASIQRSSYNEQFF
-	12	-	TRBV7-2	TRBJ2-3	TGTGCCAGCAGCTTAGCCTCGGTGGCGCAGTATTTT	CASSLASVAQYF
-	14	-	TRBV10-1	TRBJ1-1	TGCGCCAGCCCCGGGGGGGGAGGGGACACTGAAGCTTTCTTT	CASPGGGGDTEAFF
-	15	-	TRBV4-3	TRBJ2-5	TGCGCCAGCAGCCGGATCACAGGGAACCAAGAGACCCAGTACTTC	CASSRITGNQETQYF
-	14	-	TRBV5-1	TRBJ1-1	TGCGCCAGCAGCTTGCCAGGGCTGAACACTGAAGCTTTCTTT	CASSLPGLNTEAFF
TRBD2	17	-	TRBV7-2	TRBJ2-1	TGTGCCAGCAGCTTAGGGACTAGCGGCAGAGGCTACAATGAGCAGTTCTTC	CASSLGTSGRGYNEQFF
TRBD2	16	-	TRBV15	TRBJ2-5	TGTGCCACCAGCAGAGGGGGGGAGGGTGAGCGAGAGACCCAGTACTTC	CATSRGGEGERETQYF
-	17	-	TRBV21-1	TRBJ2-7	TGTGCCAGCAGCAAAGCTAGAATTAGCGGGAGGCTATACGAGCAGTACTTC	CASSKARISGRLYEQYF
-	15	-	TRBV7-3	TRBJ2-2	TGTGCCAGCAGCCTTTCCGGGACGAACACCGGGGAGCTGTTTTTT	CASSLSGTNTGELFF
TRBD2	19	-	TRBV19	TRBJ2-3	TGTGCCAGTAGTATAGCCAGGGGACTAGGGGGAGGGGGCACAGATACGCAGTATTTT	CASSIARGLGGGGTDTQYF
-	12	-	TRBV11-1	TRBJ1-1	TGTGCCAGCAGCTTCCCAGGGACTAAAGCTTTCTTT	CASSFPGTKAFF
TRBD1	16	once	TRBV5-1	TRBJ1-1	TGCGCCAGCAGCACTGGTCAGGGGGGAATGAACACTGAAGCTTTCTTT	CASSTGQGGMNTEAFF
TRBD2	15	-	TRBV5-1	TRBJ2-5	TGCGCCAGCAGCCCCCTGGCTAGCGGACAAGAGACCCAGTACTTC	CASSPLASGQETQYF
-	14	-	TRBV5-8	TRBJ1-2	TGTGCCAGCAGCGTGGGAGGTTTCCCTTATGGCTACACCTTC	CASSVGGFPYGYTF
-	13	few	TRBV7-9	TRBJ1-1	TGTGCCAGCAGCTTGAATCGGGACACTGAAGCTTTCTTT	CASSLNRDTEAFF
-	19	-	TRBV7-5	TRBJ2-5	TGTGCCAGAAGCCAACATCCACAGCGGGAGGGCCTCGGGCAAGAGACCCAGTACTTC	CARSQHPQREGLGQETQYF
TRBD2	15	-	TRBV4-2	TRBJ2-5	TGTGCCAGCAGACAAGAGGGACTAGCGGAAGAGACCCAGTACTTC	CASRQEGLAEETQYF